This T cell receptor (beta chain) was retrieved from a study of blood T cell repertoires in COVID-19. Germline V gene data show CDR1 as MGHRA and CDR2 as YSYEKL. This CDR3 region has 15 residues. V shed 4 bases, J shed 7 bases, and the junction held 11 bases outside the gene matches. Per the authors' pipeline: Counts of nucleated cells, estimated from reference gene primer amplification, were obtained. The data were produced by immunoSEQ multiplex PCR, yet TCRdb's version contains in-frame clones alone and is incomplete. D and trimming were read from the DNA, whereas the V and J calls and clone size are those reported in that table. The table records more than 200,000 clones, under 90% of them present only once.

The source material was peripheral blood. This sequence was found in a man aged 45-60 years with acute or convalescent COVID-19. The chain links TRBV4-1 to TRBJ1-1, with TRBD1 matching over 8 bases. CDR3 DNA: TGCGCCAGCAGCCCCCAGGGGGCGGTTCTTGGTGAAGCTTTCTTT. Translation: CASSPQGAVLGEAFF.